Shown below are 9 T cell receptor beta chains from a single sample sequenced in a study of OX40 agonist ivuxolimab in advanced cancers. Libraries were prepared by immunoSEQ multiplex PCR; TCRdb keeps only in-frame clonotypes and omits some of them. Here the sample spans under 65,000 clones, approximately 90% being singletons. Sequencing used CD4+ or CD8+ T cells sorted from blood, obtained in a trial of the OX40 agonist ivuxolimab. All receptors derive from an adult with an advanced solid tumor such as melanoma, head and neck, liver or kidney cancer.

This clone was seen only once. The rearrangement joins TRBV11-2 to TRBJ2-2; D might be TRBD1 or TRBD2, each matching 5 bases. Germline V gives CDR1 SGHAT, CDR2 FQNNGV. Trimming cost V 5 bases and J 6 bases, with 16 bases left between them. There are 15 residues in the CDR3. CDR3 sequence: CASSHWDQPPGELFF. As DNA, the CDR3 is TGTGCCAGCAGCCATTGGGACCAACCCCCCGGGGAGCTGTTTTTT.

This clone was recorded once. V usage is TRBV7-9 and J usage is TRBJ2-3, with 8 bases lining up with TRBD2. Germline V CDR1 and CDR2: SEHNR, FQNEAQ (reference sequence). The CDR3 loop spans 13 amino acids. As DNA, the CDR3 is TGTGTGGGGCGGGAGGCCCTCACAGATACGCAGTATTTT. This translates into CVGREALTDTQYF.

The V call is TRBV4-1, the J call TRBJ2-5, with no clear D. Germline V gene lookup returns CDR1 MGHRA and CDR2 YSYEKL. The germline V and J ends were trimmed by 0 bases and 5 bases, with 10 bases remaining between them. This CDR3 contains 14 residues. CDR3 amino acids: CASSQDRTLETQYF. CDR3 in DNA: TGCGCCAGCAGCCAAGATAGAACACTTGAGACCCAGTACTTC.

V is TRBV7-8 and J is TRBJ2-7; 10 positions agree with TRBD2. CDR1 is SGHVS and CDR2 is FQNEAQ in the germline V gene. The length of the CDR3 is 17 residues. V was clipped by 5 bases and J by 4 bases; unmatched bases: 14. CDR3 sequence reads: CASSNAPGTSALYEQYF. As DNA, the CDR3 is TGTGCCAGCAGCAACGCCCCCGGGACTAGCGCTCTATACGAGCAGTACTTC.

The chain is built from TRBV2 and TRBJ2-1, with TRBD2 as a possible D gene (6 bases). Deletions cut 3 bases from V and 2 bases from J, with 11 bases between. The germline CDR1 and CDR2 sequences are SNHLY and FYNNEI. This CDR3 is 15 amino acids long. CDR3 bases: TGTGCCAGCAGTGAGGCGGGACTCGCCTACAATGAGCAGTTCTTC. As protein: CASSEAGLAYNEQFF.

In its sample, this clone was seen once. The chain links TRBV11-2 to TRBJ1-2; 9 bases are shared with TRBD1. Unmatched junction bases numbered 8, after V lost 1 base and J lost 2 bases. CDR1 is SGHAT, CDR2 FQNNGV, per germline. The CDR3 loop spans 17 amino acids. The CDR3 sequence is CASSLGPRQGENYGYTF. DNA of the CDR3: TGTGCCAGCAGCTTAGGGCCCCGACAGGGGGAGAACTATGGCTACACCTTC.

V gene TRBV14 combines with J gene TRBJ2-1, with D perhaps given as TRBD1 or TRBD2 (5 bases each). Germline loops: CDR1 SGHDN, CDR2 FVKESK. The germline V and J ends were trimmed by 0 bases and 8 bases, with 20 bases remaining between them. The CDR3 is 17 amino acids. The CDR3 bases are TGTGCCAGCAGCCAAGATCTGATGGGGACGGGCGAACATGAGCAGTTCTTC. It translates to CASSQDLMGTGEHEQFF.

The V call is TRBV7-9, the J call TRBJ1-2; weak D call: TRBD1 (6 bases). Germline V gene sequence: CDR1 SEHNR, CDR2 FQNEAQ (reference sequence). The V end was cut by 4 bases, the J end by 4 bases, with 10 bases between. The CDR3 spans 13 residues. The CDR3 DNA reads as TGTGCCAGCAGCTCAGGGGCAGGCTATGGCTACACCTTC. It translates to CASSSGAGYGYTF.

The rearrangement joins TRBV28 to TRBJ2-2; D is uncertain. The germline CDR1 and CDR2 sequences are MDHEN and SYDVKM. V lost 6 bases and J lost 6, with 11 bases in between. This CDR3 comprises 13 residues. In DNA form, the CDR3 reads TGTGCCAGCAGCCCTCATGAAGCCGGGGAGCTGTTTTTT. This encodes CASSPHEAGELFF.